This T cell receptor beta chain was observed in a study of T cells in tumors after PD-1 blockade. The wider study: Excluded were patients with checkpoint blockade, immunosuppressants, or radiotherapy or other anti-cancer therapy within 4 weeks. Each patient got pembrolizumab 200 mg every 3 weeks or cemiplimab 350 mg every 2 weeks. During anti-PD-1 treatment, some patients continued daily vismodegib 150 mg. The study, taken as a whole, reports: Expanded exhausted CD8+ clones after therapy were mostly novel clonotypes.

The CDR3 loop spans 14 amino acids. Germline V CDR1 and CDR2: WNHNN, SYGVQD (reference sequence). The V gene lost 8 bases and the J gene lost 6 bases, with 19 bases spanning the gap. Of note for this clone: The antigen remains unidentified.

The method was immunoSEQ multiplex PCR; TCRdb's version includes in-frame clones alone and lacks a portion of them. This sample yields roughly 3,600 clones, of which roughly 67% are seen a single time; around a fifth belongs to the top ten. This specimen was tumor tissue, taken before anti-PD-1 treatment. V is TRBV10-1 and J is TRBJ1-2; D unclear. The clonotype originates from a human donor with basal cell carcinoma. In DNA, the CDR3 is TGCGCCAGCCCCCTGGGCCGGGTGGATGATGGCTACACCTTC. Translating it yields CASPLGRVDDGYTF.